The count of the clone carrying this T cell receptor (beta chain) is one. Participants' reported clinical history set cohort assignment. The data were obtained in a study of blood T cell repertoires in COVID-19. Whole-study context: Acute and convalescent COVID-19 specimens originated in the United States, Italy and Spain.

Looked up from germline, CDR1 is LGHDT and CDR2 is YNNKEL (reference sequence). The CDR3 runs 14 residues. Deletions cut 6 bases from V and 0 bases from J, with 11 bases between. As processed by the authors: Amplification of reference gene primers provided the estimated nucleated cell counts. Clones were sequenced by immunoSEQ multiplex PCR, and TCRdb holds only the in-frame ones, with some missing. From that table come the V and J calls and clone size; the DNA was used to work out D and trimming. The table shows about 400,000 clones, with 88% occurring only once. This clonotype was sampled from a woman in her forties with acute COVID-19. V and J are TRBV3-1 (or the pseudogene TRBV3-2) and TRBJ1-2, with D maybe TRBD1 (6 bases). The sequenced sample was PBMCs or T cells enriched from blood (not recorded which). The CDR3 is CASREQGSNYGYTF. CDR3 nucleotides: TGTGCCAGCAGAGAGCAGGGGTCTAACTATGGCTACACCTTC.